Presented here are 20 T cell receptor beta chains from one specimen sequenced in a study of blood T cell repertoires in COVID-19. Some clones are missing from TCRdb's copy, which holds only in-frame ones; the method was immunoSEQ multiplex PCR. The sample has around 130,000 clones; around 85% are singletons. Sequencing was carried out using peripheral blood. These receptors originate from a woman between 45 and 65 years old with acute or convalescent COVID-19.

The chain links TRBV3-1 (or the pseudogene TRBV3-2) to TRBJ2-4; 11 nucleotides match TRBD1. V gave up 2 bases and J gave up 6 bases; unmatched junction bases: 15. The germline V gene has CDR1 LGHDT and CDR2 YNNKEL (reference sequence). This CDR3 is 19 amino acids long. This CDR3 reads CASSQPSGTGGISGNIQYF. The CDR3, as DNA: TGTGCCAGCAGCCAACCCTCCGGGACAGGGGGGATTTCGGGAAACATTCAGTACTTC.

This clone has ten or more counts. The genes are TRBV9 and TRBJ2-1; 7 positions agree with TRBD1. This CDR3 spans 15 amino acids. V was pared by 4 bases and J by 0 bases, with 4 bases of the junction left unmatched. CDR1 and CDR2 (germline): SGDLS, YYNGEE. CDR3 in DNA: TGTGCCAGCAGCCGTACAGGGGCCTCCTACAATGAGCAGTTCTTC. Protein product: CASSRTGASYNEQFF.

V is TRBV6-5 and J is TRBJ1-2, with 11 bases that match TRBD1. The germline CDR1 and CDR2 sequences are MNHEY and SVGAGI. This CDR3 has 16 amino acids. Germline trimming cut 3 bases from V and 6 bases from J; bases unmatched to any gene: 9. The CDR3, as DNA: TGTGCCAGCAGTTATAGGCGGCTGGGACAGGGGGATGGCTACACCTTC. It codes for CASSYRRLGQGDGYTF.

As to this clone: At the DNA level, this CDR3 is encoded by other sequences in the same sample as well. The chain links TRBV29-1 to TRBJ2-1, with D maybe TRBD1 (5 bases). V was trimmed by 4 bases and J by 6 bases, leaving 7 bases between them. The germline CDR1 and CDR2 sequences are SQVTM and ANQGSEA. The CDR3 loop spans 11 amino acids. CDR3 region: CSVVGVNEQFF. The CDR3 bases are TGCAGCGTTGTAGGGGTCAATGAGCAGTTCTTC.

The V call is TRBV7-9, the J call TRBJ2-2; maybe TRBD2 (5 bases). The V gene's germline CDR1 is SEHNR and CDR2 FQNEAQ (reference sequence). The CDR3 totals 16 residues. Trimming removed 4 bases from V and 0 bases from J, with 12 bases in between. The CDR3 nucleotides are TGTGCCAGCAGCTCCGCGGGCCCGACGAACACCGGGGAGCTGTTTTTT. Its protein product is CASSSAGPTNTGELFF.

The gene calls are TRBV20-1 and TRBJ2-7; D not certain. Germline V gene lookup returns CDR1 DFQATT and CDR2 SNEGSKA (reference sequence). The CDR3 totals 11 residues. Between the trimmed V and J ends, which lost 3 bases and 3 bases, there was a span of 6 bases. CDR3 amino acids: CSASSLYEQYF. For the CDR3, the DNA is TGCAGTGCTAGTAGCCTCTACGAGCAGTACTTC.

The CDR3 DNA sequence: TGTGCCTGGAGTGTAAAGCAGAGGACTGAAGCTTTCTTT. The encoded protein is CAWSVKQRTEAFF. This chain uses TRBV30 with TRBJ1-1; D unclear. CDR3 size: 13 residues. V lost 0 bases to trimming and J lost 5 bases, with 10 bases between them. The V gene's germline CDR1 is GTSNPN and CDR2 SVGIG (reference sequence).

This chain connects TRBV19 to TRBJ2-1, with TRBD2 identical over 12 bases. The trim removed 10 bases at V and 9 bases at J, leaving 13 bases unmatched. The germline CDR1 and CDR2 sequences are LNHDA and SQIVND (reference sequence). The CDR3 has 15 amino acids. The CDR3, as DNA: TGTGCCACCAACGCTCTAGCGGGGGGGCGGAGTGAGCAGTTCTTC. It is translated as CATNALAGGRSEQFF.

This sequence joins TRBV4-1 and TRBJ2-1; 9 bases are shared with TRBD2. Germline V gives CDR1 MGHRA, CDR2 YSYEKL. This CDR3 is 15 amino acids long. V lost 3 bases, J lost 14 bases, and 14 bases stayed unmatched. The CDR3 here is CASSQGGGAVLQEFF. CDR3 nucleotide sequence: TGCGCCAGCAGCCAGGGCGGGGGGGCAGTTTTGCAGGAGTTCTTC.

The rearrangement uses TRBV9 and TRBJ1-6, with 7 nucleotides matching TRBD1. Germline assignment: CDR1 SGDLS and CDR2 YYNGEE. The V segment lost 4 bases and the J segment 13 bases; nucleotides outside the gene matches: 11. CDR3 length: 14 residues. The CDR3 nucleotides read TGTGCCAGCAGCCCAATACAGGGGCCCGGGCCCCTCCACTTT. Protein: CASSPIQGPGPLHF.

V and J are TRBV20-1 and TRBJ1-1; D is ambiguous. V was cut by 3 bases and J by 1 base, with 15 bases left in between. Germline loops: CDR1 DFQATT, CDR2 SNEGSKA (reference sequence). The CDR3 has 15 amino acids. The CDR3, as DNA: TGCAGTGCTAGTAGCTCTGATCACCAGAACACTGAAGCTTTCTTT. Amino acid sequence: CSASSSDHQNTEAFF.

This clone was recorded once. Compared with germline, one end of the junction differs, possibly owing to a read error. The genes are TRBV5-1 and TRBJ1-6; 8 bases agree with TRBD1. The V gene's germline CDR1 is SGHRS and CDR2 YFSETQ. The CDR3 covers 14 residues. CDR3 nucleotides: TGCGCCAGCAGCTTGGATGGACAGGGTTCATCCCTCCACTTT. The encoded protein is CASSLDGQGSSLHF.

This clone was recorded many times. The chain employs TRBV27 and TRBJ1-2, with a possible D match to TRBD1 (6 bases). The CDR3 has 15 residues. Trimming left V 5 bases short and J 0 bases short, with 13 bases between. The V gene's germline CDR1 is MNHEY and CDR2 SMNVEV (reference sequence). The CDR3 bases are TGTGCCAGCAGTCCAGGACAGATGCCTAACTATGGCTACACCTTC. It translates to CASSPGQMPNYGYTF.

Comments on this clone: The sample has other DNA sequences that encode this CDR3 too. The V and J genes are TRBV5-1 and TRBJ2-5, with D possibly TRBD2 on 5 matching bases. V lost 4 bases, J lost 1 base, and 11 bases lay in between. The V gene's germline CDR1 is SGHRS and CDR2 YFSETQ. CDR3 length: 14 amino acids. Here the CDR3 reads CASSLEAGQETQYF. The DNA of the CDR3 is TGCGCCAGCAGCCTGGAGGCAGGCCAAGAGACCCAGTACTTC.

This clone was counted between two and nine times. The rearrangement links TRBV19 to TRBJ2-1; 10 bases are shared with TRBD1. V shed 7 bases and J 8 bases; nucleotides not matched to a gene: 11. CDR3 size: 15 residues. Germline CDR1 is LNHDA and CDR2 is SQIVND (reference sequence). The CDR3, as DNA: TGTGCCAGTACCCTTAGGACAGGGGGGTACGATGAGCAGTTCTTC. Protein sequence: CASTLRTGGYDEQFF.

The V gene is TRBV10-3, the J gene TRBJ2-1; a possible D gene is TRBD2 (5 bases). This CDR3 is built from 12 residues. V dropped 11 bases and J dropped 9 bases, with 17 bases sitting between them. Germline V gene data show CDR1 as ENHRY and CDR2 as SYGVKD. CDR3 loop: CAAKFEGSEQFF. Here the CDR3 DNA reads TGTGCCGCCAAATTCGAGGGTAGTGAGCAGTTCTTC.

V is TRBV10-3 and J is TRBJ2-7; D is unclear. CDR3 size: 12 residues. V lost 10 bases and J lost 3, with 13 bases in between. Germline V gene data show CDR1 as ENHRY and CDR2 as SYGVKD. The CDR3 DNA reads TGTGCCACTTCACACAGCCACTACGAGCAGTACTTC. Translated: CATSHSHYEQYF.

J is TRBJ2-5 and V is TRBV28; D not certain. Per germline, CDR1 MDHEN and CDR2 SYDVKM. Trimming took off 5 bases at V and 0 bases at J, with 13 bases between the two ends. The CDR3 is 15 amino acids. CDR3 amino acids: CASSDPGRYQETQYF. The CDR3 bases are TGTGCCAGCAGTGATCCTGGCAGGTACCAAGAGACCCAGTACTTC.

The gene calls are TRBV30 and TRBJ1-6; D gene uncertain. CDR1 and CDR2 (germline): GTSNPN, SVGIG (reference sequence). The CDR3 is made up of 13 amino acids. The germline V and J ends were trimmed by 8 bases and 7 bases, with 15 bases remaining between them. The CDR3 region is CALDRETNSPLHF. The CDR3 nucleotides read TGTGCCCTGGACCGGGAGACAAATTCACCCCTCCACTTT.

The chain combines TRBV6-5 with TRBJ1-5, with 12 bases that match TRBD1. The CDR3 sequence is 16 residues long. J lost 5 bases, V lost 2 bases, and 4 bases had no gene match. Germline V CDR1 and CDR2: MNHEY, SVGAGI. In DNA form, the CDR3 reads TGTGCCAGCAGTTACAAGGGACAGGGGGCCCATCAGCCCCAGCATTTT. Its translation is CASSYKGQGAHQPQHF.